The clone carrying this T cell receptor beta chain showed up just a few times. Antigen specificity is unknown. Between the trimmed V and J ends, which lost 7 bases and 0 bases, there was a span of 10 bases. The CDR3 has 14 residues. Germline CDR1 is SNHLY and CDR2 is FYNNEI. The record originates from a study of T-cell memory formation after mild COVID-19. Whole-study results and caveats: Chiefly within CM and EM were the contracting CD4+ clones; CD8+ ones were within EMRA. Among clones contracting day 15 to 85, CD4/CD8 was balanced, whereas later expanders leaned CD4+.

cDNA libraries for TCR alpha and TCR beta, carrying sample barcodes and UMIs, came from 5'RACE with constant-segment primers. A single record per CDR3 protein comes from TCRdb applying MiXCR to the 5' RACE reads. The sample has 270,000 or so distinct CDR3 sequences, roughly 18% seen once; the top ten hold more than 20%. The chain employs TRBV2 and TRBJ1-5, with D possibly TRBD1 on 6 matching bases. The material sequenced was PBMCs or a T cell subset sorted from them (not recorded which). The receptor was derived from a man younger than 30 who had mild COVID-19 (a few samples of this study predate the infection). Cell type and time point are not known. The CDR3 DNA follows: TGTGCCAGCACCGGGACATATAGCAATCAGCCCCAGCATTTT. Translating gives CASTGTYSNQPQHF.